The rows below give T cell receptor beta chains drawn from one sample of a study of blood T cell repertoires in COVID-19. Sequenced by immunoSEQ multiplex PCR; TCRdb stores in-frame clones only, minus some. The repertoire holds around 360,000 clones, with 80% to 90% as singletons. Sequenced: PBMCs or T cells enriched from blood (not recorded which). The source of these receptors is a man aged 35 to 55 in a cohort exposed to, infected with or recovered from COVID-19 (not recorded which). Each CDR3 is given with its conserved first and last residue.

v_call cdr3_aa
TRBV11-2 CASSRQRTANTGELFF
TRBV28 CASSFVGGAGNTIYF
TRBV28 CASTPGEGRYQPQHF
TRBV5-1 CASSPRTVNTEAFF
TRBV30 CAWSVAGGGTVNEKLFF
TRBV5-1 CASSSQGGVDEKLFF
TRBV6-5 CASLRQGIDTQYF
TRBV11-2 CASSLEWLAGVQYF
TRBV2 CASRMTGGNEKLFF
TRBV29-1 CSVEDSYGNTIYF
TRBV6-1 CASSGGLAENTGELFF
TRBV3-1/TRBV3-2 CASSQALGGSQPQHF
TRBV10-3 CAISETDRGQGLGGYTF
TRBV2 CASSEISFSDNEQFF
TRBV18 CASATGQGSYEQYF
TRBV4-1 CASSQVTLNYGYTF
TRBV4-1 CASSPGGRRYGYTF
TRBV2 CASSEQGLAGTDTQYF
TRBV20-1 CSAVRDYEQYF
TRBV9 CASSVVSENTEAFF
TRBV7-6 CASSLAQGNQPQHF
TRBV7-8 CASSSFGGEQYF
TRBV11-1 CASSLFSDSYNEQFF
TRBV28 CASALDSSYGYTF
TRBV10-1 CASSELAGVSDTQYF
TRBV18 CASSSDRANTEAFF
TRBV6-5 CASSLTGAGELFF
TRBV6-1 CASSEAPGAGNQPQHF
TRBV6-5 CASSKREGYEQYF
TRBV28 CASSLGGVAGTDTQYF
TRBV20-1 CSASGGYGYTF
TRBV7-2 CASSLARLAGGDSYNEQFF